This T cell receptor (beta chain) derives from a study of T cells in Graves' hyperthyroidism and ophthalmopathy. Study details: Peripheral blood was obtained at initial diagnosis, preceding any treatment. Study observations and caveats: Median prediction lead before ophthalmopathy onset was 6.5 months with the model.

V lost 1 base to trimming and J lost 6 bases, with 15 bases between them. CDR3 length equals 16 residues. Germline V gives CDR1 MNHEY, CDR2 SVGAGI. Duration under 3 months, a NOSPECS grade of at least 4, and a Clinical Activity Score of at least 3 characterized the ophthalmopathy patients. This clonotype was picked up a small number of times. The target antigen is unknown. Using RNA transcripts as the source, TCR beta CDR3 regions were amplified. The TCR CDR3 was amplified in a first-round RT-PCR using the HTBI primer set. Using its own MiXCR run on the multiplex PCR reads, TCRdb lists one record per CDR3 protein. The sample carries about 520,000 distinct CDR3 sequences, around 22% recorded once.

The sequenced material came from blood. The chain links TRBV6-5 to TRBJ2-2; possibly TRBD2 for D (6 bases). This TCR derives from a woman younger than 45 with Graves' ophthalmopathy. This chain's CDR3 is CASSYFGLGGSGELFF. The CDR3 DNA follows: TGTGCCAGCAGTTACTTTGGACTCGGAGGGTCCGGGGAGCTGTTTTTT.